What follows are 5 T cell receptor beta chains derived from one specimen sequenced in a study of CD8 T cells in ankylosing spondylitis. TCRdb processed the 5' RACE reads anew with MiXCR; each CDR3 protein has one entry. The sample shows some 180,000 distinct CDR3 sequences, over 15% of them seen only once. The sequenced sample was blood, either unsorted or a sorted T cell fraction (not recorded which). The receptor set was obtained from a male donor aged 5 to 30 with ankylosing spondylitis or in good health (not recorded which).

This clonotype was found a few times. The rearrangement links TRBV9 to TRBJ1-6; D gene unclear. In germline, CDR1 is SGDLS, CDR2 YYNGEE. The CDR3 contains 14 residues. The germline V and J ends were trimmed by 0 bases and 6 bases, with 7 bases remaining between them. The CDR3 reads CASSVETFNSPLHF. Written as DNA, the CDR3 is TGTGCCAGCAGCGTAGAAACTTTTAATTCACCCCTCCACTTT.

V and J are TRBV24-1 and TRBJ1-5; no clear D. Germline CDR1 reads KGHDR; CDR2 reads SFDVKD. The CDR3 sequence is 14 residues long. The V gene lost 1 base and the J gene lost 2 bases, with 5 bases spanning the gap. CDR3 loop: CATSDFRGNQPQHF. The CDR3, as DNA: TGTGCCACCAGTGATTTTCGGGGCAATCAGCCCCAGCATTTT.

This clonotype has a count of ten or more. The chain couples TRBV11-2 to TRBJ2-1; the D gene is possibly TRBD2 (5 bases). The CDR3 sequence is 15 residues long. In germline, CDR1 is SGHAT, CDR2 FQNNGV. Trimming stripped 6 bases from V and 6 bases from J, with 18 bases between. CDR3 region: CASRRLLGVGNEQFF. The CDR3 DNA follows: TGTGCCAGCAGAAGGTTGTTGGGAGTGGGCAATGAGCAGTTCTTC. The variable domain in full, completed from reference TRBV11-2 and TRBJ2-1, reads EAGVAQSPRYKIIEKRQSVAFWCNPISGHATLYWYQQILGQGPKLLIQFQNNGVVDDSQLPKDRFSAERLKGVDSTLKIQPAKLEDSAVYLCASRRLLGVGNEQFFGPGTRLTVL.

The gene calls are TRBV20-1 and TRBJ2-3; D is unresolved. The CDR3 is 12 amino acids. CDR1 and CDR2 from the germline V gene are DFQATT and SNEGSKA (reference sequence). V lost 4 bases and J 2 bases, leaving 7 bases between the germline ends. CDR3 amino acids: CSAISFTDTQYF. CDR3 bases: TGCAGTGCTATTAGCTTCACAGATACGCAGTATTTT.

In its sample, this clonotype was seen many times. The CDR3: CASSPWTSGVYEQYV. CDR3 sequence (DNA): TGTGCCAGCAGCCCTTGGACTAGCGGAGTTTACGAGCAGTACGTC. The J gene is TRBJ2-7, the V gene TRBV5-5, with 10 bases aligning to TRBD2. Per the germline V gene, CDR1 is SGHKS and CDR2 is YYEKEE (reference sequence). The CDR3 covers 15 residues. J was trimmed by 4 bases and V by 4 bases; bases with no gene match: 8.